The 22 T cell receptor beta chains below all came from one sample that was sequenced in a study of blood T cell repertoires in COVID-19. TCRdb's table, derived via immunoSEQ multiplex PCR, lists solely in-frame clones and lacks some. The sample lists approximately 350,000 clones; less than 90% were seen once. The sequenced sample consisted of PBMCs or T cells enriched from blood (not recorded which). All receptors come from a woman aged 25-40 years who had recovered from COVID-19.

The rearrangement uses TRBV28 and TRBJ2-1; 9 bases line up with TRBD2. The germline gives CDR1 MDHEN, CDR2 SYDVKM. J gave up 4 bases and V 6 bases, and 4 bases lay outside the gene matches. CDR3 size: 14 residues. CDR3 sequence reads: CASRRTSEYNEQFF. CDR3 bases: TGTGCCAGCAGGCGGACTAGCGAGTACAATGAGCAGTTCTTC.

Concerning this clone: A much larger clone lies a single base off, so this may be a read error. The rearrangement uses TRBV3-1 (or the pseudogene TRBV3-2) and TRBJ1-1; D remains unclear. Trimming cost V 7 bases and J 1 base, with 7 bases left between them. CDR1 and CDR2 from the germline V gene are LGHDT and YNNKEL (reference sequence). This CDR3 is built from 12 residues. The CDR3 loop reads CASKRGNTEAFF. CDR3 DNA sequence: TGTGCCAGCAAGCGGGGGAACACTGAAGCTTTCTTT.

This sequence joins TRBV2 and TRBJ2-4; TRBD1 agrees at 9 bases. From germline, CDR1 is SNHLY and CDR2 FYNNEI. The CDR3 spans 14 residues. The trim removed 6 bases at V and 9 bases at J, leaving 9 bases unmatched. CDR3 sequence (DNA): TGTGCCAGCAGGGGACAGGGAACGGGTGGCATTCAGTACTTC. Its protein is CASRGQGTGGIQYF.

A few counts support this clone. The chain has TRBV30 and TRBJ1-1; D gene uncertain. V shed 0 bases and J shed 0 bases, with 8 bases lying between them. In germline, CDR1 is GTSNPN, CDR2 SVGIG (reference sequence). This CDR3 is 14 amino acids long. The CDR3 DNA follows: TGTGCCTGGAGTGTTGCGGGATTGAACACTGAAGCTTTCTTT. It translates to CAWSVAGLNTEAFF.

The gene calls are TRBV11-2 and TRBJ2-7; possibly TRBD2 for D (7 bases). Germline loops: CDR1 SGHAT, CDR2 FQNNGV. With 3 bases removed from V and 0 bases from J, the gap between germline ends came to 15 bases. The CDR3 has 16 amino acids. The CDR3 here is CASSFPGGTLSYEQYF. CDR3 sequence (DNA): TGTGCCAGCAGCTTTCCCGGGGGGACACTCTCCTACGAGCAGTACTTC.

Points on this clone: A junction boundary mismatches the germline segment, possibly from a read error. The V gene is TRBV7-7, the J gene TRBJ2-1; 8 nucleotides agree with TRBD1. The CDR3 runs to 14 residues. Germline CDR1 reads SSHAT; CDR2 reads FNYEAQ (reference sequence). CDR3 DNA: TGTGCTAGCAGCTCCAGACAGGGGCACAATGAGCAGTTCTTC. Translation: CASSSRQGHNEQFF.

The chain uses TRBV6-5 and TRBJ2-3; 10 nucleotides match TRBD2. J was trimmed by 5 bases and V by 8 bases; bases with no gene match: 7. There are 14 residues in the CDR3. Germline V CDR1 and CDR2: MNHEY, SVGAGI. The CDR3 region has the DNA TGTGCCAGCCGCAGCGGGGGGGCCGGAGATACGCAGTATTTT. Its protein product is CASRSGGAGDTQYF.

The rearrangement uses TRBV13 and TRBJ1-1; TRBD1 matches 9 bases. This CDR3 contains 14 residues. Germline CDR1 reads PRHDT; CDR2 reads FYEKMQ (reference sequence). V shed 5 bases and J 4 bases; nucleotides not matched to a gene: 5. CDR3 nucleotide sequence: TGTGCCAGCAGCCCGGGACAGGGATCCACTGAAGCTTTCTTT. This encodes CASSPGQGSTEAFF.

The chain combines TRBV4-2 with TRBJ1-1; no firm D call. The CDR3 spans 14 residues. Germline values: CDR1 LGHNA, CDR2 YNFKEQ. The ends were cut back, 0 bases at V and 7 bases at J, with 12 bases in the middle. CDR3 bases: TGTGCCAGCAGCCAAGATCTTATACAGATTGAAGCTTTCTTT. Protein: CASSQDLIQIEAFF.

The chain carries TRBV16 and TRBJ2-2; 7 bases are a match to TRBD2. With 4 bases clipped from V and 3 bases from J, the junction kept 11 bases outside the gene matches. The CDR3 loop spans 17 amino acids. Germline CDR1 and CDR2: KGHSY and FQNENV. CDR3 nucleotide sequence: TGTGCCAGCAGCCCGTTTCCCACTAGCGTCGACACCGGGGAGCTGTTTTTT. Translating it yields CASSPFPTSVDTGELFF.

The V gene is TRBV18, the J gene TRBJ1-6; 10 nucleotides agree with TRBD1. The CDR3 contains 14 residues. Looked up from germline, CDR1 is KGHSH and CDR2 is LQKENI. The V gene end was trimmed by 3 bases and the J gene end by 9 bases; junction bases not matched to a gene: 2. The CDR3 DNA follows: TGTGCCAGCTCACCGGGACAGGGGATTTCACCCCTCCACTTT. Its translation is CASSPGQGISPLHF.

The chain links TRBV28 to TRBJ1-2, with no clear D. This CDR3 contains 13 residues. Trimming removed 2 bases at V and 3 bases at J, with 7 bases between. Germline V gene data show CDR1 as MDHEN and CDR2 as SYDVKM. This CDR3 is CASSLVTDYGYTF. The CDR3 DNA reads TGTGCCAGCAGTTTAGTAACAGACTATGGCTACACCTTC.

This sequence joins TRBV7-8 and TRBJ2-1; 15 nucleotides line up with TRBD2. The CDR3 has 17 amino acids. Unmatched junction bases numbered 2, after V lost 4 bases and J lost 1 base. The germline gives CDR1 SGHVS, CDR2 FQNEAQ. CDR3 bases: TGTGCCAGCAGCTGGACTAGCGGGGGGGCGTCCTACAATGAGCAGTTCTTC. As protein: CASSWTSGGASYNEQFF.

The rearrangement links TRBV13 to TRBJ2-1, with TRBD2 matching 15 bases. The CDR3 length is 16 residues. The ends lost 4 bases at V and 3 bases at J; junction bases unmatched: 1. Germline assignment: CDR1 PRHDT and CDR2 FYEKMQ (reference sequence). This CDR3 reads CASSSGLAGGYNEQFF. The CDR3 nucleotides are TGTGCCAGCAGCTCGGGACTAGCGGGGGGCTACAATGAGCAGTTCTTC.

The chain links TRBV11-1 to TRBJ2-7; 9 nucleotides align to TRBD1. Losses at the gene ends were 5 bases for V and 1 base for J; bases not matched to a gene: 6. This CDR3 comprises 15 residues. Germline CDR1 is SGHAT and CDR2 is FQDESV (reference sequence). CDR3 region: CASSITGTGSYEQYF. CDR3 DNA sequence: TGTGCCAGCAGCATCACCGGGACAGGGTCCTACGAGCAGTACTTC.

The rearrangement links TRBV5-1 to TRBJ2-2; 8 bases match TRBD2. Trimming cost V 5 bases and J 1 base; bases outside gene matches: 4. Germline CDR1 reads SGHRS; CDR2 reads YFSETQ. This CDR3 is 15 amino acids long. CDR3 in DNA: TGCGCCAGCAGAGTGGGACTAGGGAACACCGGGGAGCTGTTTTTT. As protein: CASRVGLGNTGELFF.

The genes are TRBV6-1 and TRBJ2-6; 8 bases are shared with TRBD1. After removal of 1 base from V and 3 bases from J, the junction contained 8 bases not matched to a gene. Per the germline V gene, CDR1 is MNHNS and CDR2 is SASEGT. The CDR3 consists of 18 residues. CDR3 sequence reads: CASSEEGDRGGGANVLTF. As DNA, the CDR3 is TGTGCCAGCAGTGAAGAAGGAGACAGGGGCGGTGGGGCCAACGTCCTGACTTTC.

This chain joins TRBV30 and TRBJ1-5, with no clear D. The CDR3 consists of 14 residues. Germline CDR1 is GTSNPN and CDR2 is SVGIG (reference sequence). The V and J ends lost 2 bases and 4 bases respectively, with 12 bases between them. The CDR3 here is CAWSLYSPNQPQHF. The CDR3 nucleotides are TGTGCCTGGAGTCTCTACAGCCCGAATCAGCCCCAGCATTTT.

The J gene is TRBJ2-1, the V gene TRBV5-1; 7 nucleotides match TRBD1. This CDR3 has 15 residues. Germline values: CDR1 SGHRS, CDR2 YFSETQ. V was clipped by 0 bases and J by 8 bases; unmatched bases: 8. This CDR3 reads CASSLDDRARDEQFF. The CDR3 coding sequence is TGCGCCAGCAGCTTGGACGACAGGGCCAGGGATGAGCAGTTCTTC.

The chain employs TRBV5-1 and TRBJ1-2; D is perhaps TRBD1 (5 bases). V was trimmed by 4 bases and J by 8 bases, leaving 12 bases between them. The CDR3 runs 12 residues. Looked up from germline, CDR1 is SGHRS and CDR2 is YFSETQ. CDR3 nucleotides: TGCGCCAGCAGCATAGGGGCATCCGGCTACACCTTC. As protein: CASSIGASGYTF.

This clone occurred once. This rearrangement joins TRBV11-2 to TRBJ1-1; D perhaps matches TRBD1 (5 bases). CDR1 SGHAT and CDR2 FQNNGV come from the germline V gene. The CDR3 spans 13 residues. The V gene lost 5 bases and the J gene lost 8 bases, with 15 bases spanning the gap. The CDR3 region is CASSPAGAGEAFF. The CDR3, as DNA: TGTGCCAGCAGCCCCGCTGGGGCCGGGGAAGCTTTCTTT.

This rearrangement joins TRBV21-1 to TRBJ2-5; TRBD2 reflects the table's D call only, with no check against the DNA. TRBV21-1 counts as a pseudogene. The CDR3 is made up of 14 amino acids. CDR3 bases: TGTGCCACCACATGCAGCGGGGGTCCAGAGACCCAGTACTTC. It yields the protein CATTCSGGPETQYF.